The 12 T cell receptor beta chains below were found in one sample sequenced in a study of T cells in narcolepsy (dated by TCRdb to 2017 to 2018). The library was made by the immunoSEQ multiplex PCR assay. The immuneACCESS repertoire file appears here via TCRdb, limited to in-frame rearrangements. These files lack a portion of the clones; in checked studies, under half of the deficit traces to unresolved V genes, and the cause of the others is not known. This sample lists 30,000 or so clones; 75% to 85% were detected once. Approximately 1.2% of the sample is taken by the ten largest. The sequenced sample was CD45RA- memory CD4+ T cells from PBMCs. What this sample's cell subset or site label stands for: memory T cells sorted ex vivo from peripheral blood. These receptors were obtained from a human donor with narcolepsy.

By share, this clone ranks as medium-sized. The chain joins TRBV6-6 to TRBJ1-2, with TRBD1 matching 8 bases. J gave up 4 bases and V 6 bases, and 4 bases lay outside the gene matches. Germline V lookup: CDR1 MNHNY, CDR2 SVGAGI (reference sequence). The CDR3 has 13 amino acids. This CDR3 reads CASRPDRVYGYTF. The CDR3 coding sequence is TGTGCCAGCAGACCGGACAGGGTCTATGGCTACACCTTC.

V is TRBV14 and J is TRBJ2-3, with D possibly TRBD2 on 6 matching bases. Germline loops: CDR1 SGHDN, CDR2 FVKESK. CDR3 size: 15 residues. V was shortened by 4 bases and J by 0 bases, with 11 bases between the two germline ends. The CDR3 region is CASSLLAGSTDTQYF. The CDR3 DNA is TGTGCCAGCAGCCTCCTGGCGGGGAGCACAGATACGCAGTATTTT.

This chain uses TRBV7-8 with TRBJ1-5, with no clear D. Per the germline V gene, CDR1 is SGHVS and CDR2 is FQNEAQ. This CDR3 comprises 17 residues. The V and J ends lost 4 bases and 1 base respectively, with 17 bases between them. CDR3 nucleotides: TGTGCCAGCAGCTCTCACAGAAACAGAACCAGCAATCAGCCCCAGCATTTT. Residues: CASSSHRNRTSNQPQHF.

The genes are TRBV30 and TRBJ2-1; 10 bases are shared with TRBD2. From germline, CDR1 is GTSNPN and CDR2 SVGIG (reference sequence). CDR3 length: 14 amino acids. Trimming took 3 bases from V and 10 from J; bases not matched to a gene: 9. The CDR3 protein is CAWSGGTSESEQFF. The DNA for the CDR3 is TGTGCCTGGAGCGGAGGGACTAGCGAGTCGGAGCAGTTCTTC.

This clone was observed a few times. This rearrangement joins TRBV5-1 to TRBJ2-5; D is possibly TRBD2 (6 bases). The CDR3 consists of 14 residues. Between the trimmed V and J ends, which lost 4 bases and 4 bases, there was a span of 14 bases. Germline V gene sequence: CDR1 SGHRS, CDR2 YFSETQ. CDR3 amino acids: CASSPGGVRETQYF. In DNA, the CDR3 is TGCGCCAGCAGCCCAGGCGGGGTACGAGAGACCCAGTACTTC.

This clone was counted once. CDR3 sequence: CASSLQIPGTGNTGELFF. As DNA, the CDR3 is TGTGCCAGCTCACTTCAAATACCCGGGACAGGGAACACCGGGGAGCTGTTTTTT. The chain uses TRBV18 and TRBJ2-2; 8 nucleotides match TRBD1. Germline loops: CDR1 KGHSH, CDR2 LQKENI. Trimming at V came to 4 bases and at J to 1 base, leaving 11 bases not matched to a gene. The CDR3 runs 18 residues.

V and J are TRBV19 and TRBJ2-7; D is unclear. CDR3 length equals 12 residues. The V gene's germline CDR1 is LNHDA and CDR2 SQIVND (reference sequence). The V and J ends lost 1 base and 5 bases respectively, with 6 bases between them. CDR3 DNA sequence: TGTGCCAGTAGTATAGCAGGACACGAGCAGTACTTC. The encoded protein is CASSIAGHEQYF.

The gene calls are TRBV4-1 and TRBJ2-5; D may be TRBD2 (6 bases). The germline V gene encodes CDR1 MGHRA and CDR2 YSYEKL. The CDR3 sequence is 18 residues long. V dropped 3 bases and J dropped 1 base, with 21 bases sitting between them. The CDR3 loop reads CASSQRVEGAGVQETQYF. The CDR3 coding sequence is TGCGCCAGCAGCCAGAGGGTTGAGGGAGCGGGCGTCCAAGAGACCCAGTACTTC.

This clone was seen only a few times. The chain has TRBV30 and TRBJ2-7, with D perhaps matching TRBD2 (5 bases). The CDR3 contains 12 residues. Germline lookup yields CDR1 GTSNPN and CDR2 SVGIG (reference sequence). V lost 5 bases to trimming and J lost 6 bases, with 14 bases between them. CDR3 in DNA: TGTGCCTGGTCAGTTAGGGCGGGCGAGCAGTACTTC. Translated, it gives CAWSVRAGEQYF.

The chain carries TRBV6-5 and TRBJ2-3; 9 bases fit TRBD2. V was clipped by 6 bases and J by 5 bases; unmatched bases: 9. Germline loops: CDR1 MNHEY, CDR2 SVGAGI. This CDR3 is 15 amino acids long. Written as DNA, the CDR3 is TGTGCCAGCAGGATGACTAGCGGAGCTAAAGATACGCAGTATTTT. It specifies CASRMTSGAKDTQYF.

CDR3 sequence (DNA): TGCGCCAGCAGCCCAAGGGACCGAAGATCTAATGAAAAACTGTTTTTT. It yields the protein CASSPRDRRSNEKLFF. The chain combines TRBV5-1 with TRBJ1-4, with TRBD1 as a possible D gene (5 bases). V was cut by 4 bases and J by 3 bases, with 16 bases left in between. The CDR3 is 16 amino acids. Germline CDR1 SGHRS, CDR2 YFSETQ.

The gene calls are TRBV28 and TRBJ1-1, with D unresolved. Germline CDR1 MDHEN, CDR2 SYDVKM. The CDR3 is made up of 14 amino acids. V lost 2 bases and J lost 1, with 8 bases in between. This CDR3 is CASSLRWKNTEAFF. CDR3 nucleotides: TGTGCCAGCAGTTTAAGATGGAAGAACACTGAAGCTTTCTTT.